Below are 30 T cell receptor beta chains sequenced from a single sample in a study of blood T cells in healthy people across ages. For the second PCR, which ran for about 6 to 11 cycles, a sample-barcoded 5' primer and a J-beta primer mix were used. TCRdb re-derived calls from the 5' RACE reads in MiXCR, one entry per CDR3 protein. The repertoire holds fewer than 600,000 distinct CDR3 sequences, with roughly a quarter as singletons. The same data also went into a second study, on T cells of mothers and their children.

The specimen was blood. Receptors originate from a boy aged 2-15 years in good health.

This chain connects TRBV28 to TRBJ1-5, with 8 bases identical to TRBD1. Germline V CDR1 and CDR2: MDHEN, SYDVKM. J gave up 0 bases and V 6 bases, and 4 bases lay outside the gene matches. This CDR3 has 15 residues. The chain's CDR3 is CASRDRGYSNQPQHF. In nucleotides, the CDR3 is TGTGCCAGCAGAGACAGGGGTTATAGCAATCAGCCCCAGCATTTT.

On this clonotype: A much larger clone differs by one base, so this may be a read error. The chain employs TRBV6-5 and TRBJ1-1; TRBD1 agrees at 7 bases. Germline V gene sequence: CDR1 MNHEY, CDR2 SVGAGI. The trim removed 2 bases at V and 5 bases at J, leaving 5 bases unmatched. The CDR3 loop spans 14 amino acids. The CDR3 loop reads CASSYVSGGTEAFF. The DNA for the CDR3 is TGTGCCAGCAGTTACGTGTCAGGGGGAACTGAAGCTTTCTTT.

This clonotype occurred a few times. The chain employs TRBV5-4 and TRBJ1-1, with 7 positions matching TRBD1. V gave up 4 bases and J gave up 0 bases; unmatched junction bases: 3. The CDR3 is 14 residues long. Germline values: CDR1 SGHNT, CDR2 YYREEE (reference sequence). The CDR3 reads CASSVTGMNTEAFF. The CDR3 nucleotides are TGTGCCAGCAGCGTGACAGGGATGAACACTGAAGCTTTCTTT.

This chain uses TRBV6-5 with TRBJ1-2, with D possibly matching TRBD1 (5 bases). The V gene's germline CDR1 is MNHEY and CDR2 SVGAGI. V shed 6 bases and J shed 4 bases, with 12 bases lying between them. CDR3 length: 13 amino acids. The CDR3 protein is CASRTDGAYGYTF. The CDR3 DNA reads TGTGCCAGCAGAACGGACGGGGCCTATGGCTACACCTTC.

This clonotype was observed a few times. This rearrangement joins TRBV4-2 to TRBJ1-4; D perhaps matches TRBD1 (6 bases). The CDR3 loop spans 15 amino acids. Trimming removed 6 bases at V and 7 bases at J, with 18 bases between. In germline, CDR1 is LGHNA, CDR2 YNFKEQ. CDR3 residues: CASRPRRGGGEKLFF. The CDR3 coding sequence is TGTGCCAGCAGACCCCGCCGGGGAGGGGGTGAAAAACTGTTTTTT.

This clonotype came up a few times. The V call is TRBV13, the J call TRBJ2-1, with TRBD1 identical over 7 bases. J gave up 9 bases and V 4 bases, and 6 bases lay outside the gene matches. This CDR3 has 13 residues. Germline CDR1 PRHDT, CDR2 FYEKMQ (reference sequence). The chain's CDR3 is CASSWQGVSEQFF. The CDR3 DNA is TGTGCCAGCAGCTGGCAGGGGGTCAGTGAGCAGTTCTTC.

The rearrangement links TRBV10-3 to TRBJ1-4; the D gene is possibly TRBD1 (6 bases). There are 13 residues in the CDR3. The germline V gene has CDR1 ENHRY and CDR2 SYGVKD. Trimming took off 3 bases at V and 8 bases at J, with 10 bases between the two ends. DNA of the CDR3: TGTGCCATCAGTGATTCAAGGGGGGAAAAACTGTTTTTT. Translation gives CAISDSRGEKLFF.

The gene calls are TRBV6-6 and TRBJ2-5, with D possibly being TRBD2 (5 bases). Gene TRBJ2-1 matches the end of the DNA better, so the J call may be wrong. The CDR3 has 14 residues. Germline V gene sequence: CDR1 MNHNY, CDR2 SVGAGI (reference sequence). The CDR3 coding sequence is TGTGCCAGCAGGGTATCCGACTACCCCAGTGAGCAGTTCTTC. The encoded protein is CASRVSDYPSEQFF.

The rearrangement joins TRBV7-8 to TRBJ2-2, with TRBD1 matching over 7 bases. The CDR3 totals 19 residues. The J segment lost 5 bases and the V segment lost 4 bases, leaving 19 bases of the junction unmatched. Germline-derived CDR1 and CDR2 are SGHVS and FQNEAQ. CDR3 sequence: CASSSRPNHRGVWTGELFF. The CDR3 nucleotides read TGTGCCAGCAGCTCCAGACCAAACCACAGGGGAGTATGGACCGGGGAGCTGTTTTTT.

This clonotype came up a few times. The chain joins TRBV3-1 to TRBJ2-5; D is possibly TRBD1 (5 bases). V lost 3 bases and J 0 bases, leaving 14 bases between the germline ends. Germline V gives CDR1 LGHDT, CDR2 YNNKEL (reference sequence). The CDR3 covers 16 residues. CDR3 protein: CASSQIFMDNQETQYF. The CDR3 region has the DNA TGTGCCAGCAGCCAGATTTTCATGGACAACCAAGAGACCCAGTACTTC.

The chain joins TRBV11-2 to TRBJ2-7, with 8 positions matching TRBD1. Germline V gives CDR1 SGHAT, CDR2 FQNNGV. J was trimmed by 2 bases and V by 7 bases; bases with no gene match: 10. The CDR3 has 15 residues. The CDR3 sequence is CASNEYSDRAYEQYF. Here the CDR3 DNA reads TGTGCCAGCAACGAATATTCGGACAGGGCCTACGAGCAGTACTTC.

The chain employs TRBV10-2 and TRBJ2-5; D might be TRBD1 or TRBD2, each matching 6 bases. V dropped 6 bases and J dropped 4 bases, with 12 bases sitting between them. The CDR3 covers 13 residues. The V gene's germline CDR1 is WSHSY and CDR2 SAAADI. CDR3: CASRGGQSETQYF. Here the CDR3 DNA reads TGCGCCAGCAGGGGAGGACAGTCAGAGACCCAGTACTTC.

At least ten counts were recorded for this clonotype. The chain combines TRBV20-1 with TRBJ2-2; D ambiguous. Germline V gives CDR1 DFQATT, CDR2 SNEGSKA (reference sequence). With 3 bases removed from V and 6 bases from J, the gap between germline ends came to 8 bases. This CDR3 region has 12 residues. CDR3 sequence (DNA): TGCAGTGCTAGGTGGGGTCCCGGGGAGCTGTTTTTT. Translating it yields CSARWGPGELFF.

There are a few counts of this clonotype. This chain uses TRBV5-1 with TRBJ2-5; tentatively, D is TRBD1 or TRBD2 (5 bases each). Between the trimmed V and J ends, which lost 0 bases and 1 base, there was a span of 13 bases. Looked up from germline, CDR1 is SGHRS and CDR2 is YFSETQ. The CDR3 extends over 16 amino acids. CDR3 coding DNA: TGCGCCAGCAGCTTGGGGGACGCCGTGAGCCAAGAGACCCAGTACTTC. This encodes CASSLGDAVSQETQYF. Full variable domain (rest looked up from reference TRBV5-1 and TRBJ2-5): KAGVTQTPRYLIKTRGQQVTLSCSPISGHRSVSWYQQTPGQGLQFLFEYFSETQRNKGNFPGRFSGRQFSNSRSEMNVSTLELGDSALYLCASSLGDAVSQETQYFGPGTRLLVL.

This clonotype has a handful of counts. The chain uses TRBV3-1 and TRBJ2-3; 8 positions agree with TRBD1. Looked up from germline, CDR1 is LGHDT and CDR2 is YNNKEL (reference sequence). Trimming removed 8 bases from V and 0 bases from J; junction bases left unmatched: 13. The CDR3 totals 17 residues. The CDR3 sequence is CASQSTHRDRSTDTQYF. The CDR3 bases are TGTGCCAGCCAATCTACACATCGGGACAGGAGCACAGATACGCAGTATTTT.

Here the CDR3 DNA reads TGTGCCAGCAGCGCCCCGGGACTACGCACAGATACGCAGTATTTT. Amino acids: CASSAPGLRTDTQYF. The chain combines TRBV7-9 with TRBJ2-3; 7 bases agree with TRBD2. This CDR3 spans 15 amino acids. The J segment lost 1 base and the V segment lost 5 bases, leaving 6 bases of the junction unmatched. The germline V gene has CDR1 SEHNR and CDR2 FQNEAQ (reference sequence).

The chain is built from TRBV5-1 and TRBJ2-5; 8 nucleotides agree with TRBD1. The CDR3 length is 15 residues. Germline trimming cut 5 bases from V and 5 bases from J; bases unmatched to any gene: 11. The germline gives CDR1 SGHRS, CDR2 YFSETQ. The CDR3 spells CASSQTSGGVETQYF. The CDR3 nucleotides read TGCGCCAGCAGTCAGACTTCAGGGGGCGTGGAGACCCAGTACTTC. The full variable domain, its missing parts supplied by reference TRBV5-1 and TRBJ2-5, is KAGVTQTPRYLIKTRGQQVTLSCSPISGHRSVSWYQQTPGQGLQFLFEYFSETQRNKGNFPGRFSGRQFSNSRSEMNVSTLELGDSALYLCASSQTSGGVETQYFGPGTRLLVL.

This clonotype has more than one count but fewer than ten. The gene calls are TRBV13 and TRBJ2-7; the D gene could be TRBD1 or TRBD2 (5 bases each). The end of the DNA fits TRBJ2-5 better, so the J call may be wrong. CDR3 size: 14 residues. Germline-derived CDR1 and CDR2 are PRHDT and FYEKMQ (reference sequence). CDR3 region: CASSLFGGQETQYF. CDR3 in DNA: TGTGCCAGCAGCTTATTTGGGGGCCAAGAGACCCAGTACTTC.

This clonotype came up a few times. The rearrangement joins TRBV12-3 or TRBV12-4 to TRBJ2-5; TRBD1 aligns across 8 bases. The CDR3 extends over 16 amino acids. The J segment lost 1 base and the V segment lost 5 bases, leaving 9 bases of the junction unmatched. This chain's CDR3 is CASSLRGQASQETQYF. For the CDR3, the DNA is TGTGCCAGCAGTCTCCGGGGACAGGCGAGCCAAGAGACCCAGTACTTC.

The V call is TRBV7-9, the J call TRBJ1-2, with 7 positions matching TRBD1. CDR1 is SEHNR, CDR2 FQNEAQ, per germline (reference sequence). Trimming cost V 5 bases and J 2 bases; bases outside gene matches: 8. CDR3 length: 15 amino acids. CDR3 amino acids: CASSPRGGVNYGYTF. The CDR3 DNA is TGTGCCAGCAGCCCCCGAGGGGGCGTCAACTATGGCTACACCTTC.

This sequence joins TRBV7-2 and TRBJ2-1; 8 bases match TRBD2. Losses at the gene ends were 8 bases for V and 5 bases for J; bases not matched to a gene: 8. CDR1 is SGHTA and CDR2 is FQGNSA in the germline V gene. The CDR3 totals 14 residues. The CDR3 coding sequence is TGTGCCAGCGGTTCCCGAGCGGGGGACAATGAGCAGTTCTTC. Protein product: CASGSRAGDNEQFF.

This clonotype was detected only a few times. The rearrangement links TRBV20-1 to TRBJ2-7; D may correspond to TRBD1 or TRBD2 (5 bases each). V lost 0 bases and J lost 5, with 11 bases in between. The CDR3 runs to 13 residues. Germline V gives CDR1 DFQATT, CDR2 SNEGSKA (reference sequence). The CDR3 here is CSARDPQGHEQYF. In nucleotides, the CDR3 is TGCAGTGCTAGAGACCCCCAGGGACACGAGCAGTACTTC.

The sample holds a few counts of this clonotype. One end of the junction is discordant with germline, which a read error may explain. The rearrangement uses TRBV7-2 and TRBJ2-2; a possible D gene is TRBD2 (5 bases). The CDR3 totals 13 residues. Germline-derived CDR1 and CDR2 are SGHTA and FQGNSA. CDR3 sequence reads: CASSSPVAGELFF. The DNA of the CDR3 is TGTGCCAGCAGCTCCCCAGTTGCCGGGGAGCTATTTTTT.

The chain carries TRBV9 and TRBJ2-6; 9 nucleotides agree with TRBD1. Germline lookup yields CDR1 SGDLS and CDR2 YYNGEE. The CDR3 contains 18 residues. Trimming cost V 5 bases and J 0 bases; bases outside gene matches: 9. CDR3 loop: CASRGTGGQGSGANVLTF. CDR3 coding DNA: TGTGCCAGCAGGGGCACAGGGGGACAGGGCTCTGGGGCCAACGTCCTGACTTTC. Using reference TRBV9 and TRBJ2-6 for the parts outside the CDR3, the full variable domain is DSGVTQTPKHLITATGQRVTLRCSPRSGDLSVYWYQQSLDQGLQFLIQYYNGEERAKGNILERFSAQQFPDLHSELNLSSLELGDSALYFCASRGTGGQGSGANVLTFGAGSRLTVL.

The CDR3 sequence is CASSYPRGSGELFF. The CDR3 DNA reads as TGCGCCAGCAGCTATCCAAGGGGGTCCGGGGAGCTGTTTTTT. This chain links TRBV5-1 with TRBJ2-2; possible D gene TRBD1, 6 bases. CDR1 is SGHRS and CDR2 is YFSETQ in the germline V gene. Trimming stripped 3 bases from V and 6 bases from J, with 12 bases between. The CDR3 spans 14 residues.

This clonotype was seen at least ten times. The chain joins TRBV9 to TRBJ1-4; 8 nucleotides agree with TRBD1. The CDR3 has 16 amino acids. Germline V gene sequence: CDR1 SGDLS, CDR2 YYNGEE. Trimming cost V 2 bases and J 2 bases; bases outside gene matches: 5. As DNA, the CDR3 is TGTGCCAGCAGCGTCCAGGGGGCCGTGACTAATGAAAAACTGTTTTTT. Its translation is CASSVQGAVTNEKLFF.

Points on this clonotype: It may be a read error: a sequence one base away is much more abundant. V and J are TRBV6-1 and TRBJ2-1; the D gene is possibly TRBD2 (6 bases). Deletions cut 0 bases from V and 5 bases from J, with 11 bases between. The germline gives CDR1 MNHNS, CDR2 SASEGT. The CDR3 runs 15 residues. The CDR3 protein is CASSEALAVHNEQFF. CDR3 coding DNA: TGTGCCAGCAGTGAAGCGTTAGCGGTCCACAATGAGCAGTTCTTC.

The chain couples TRBV5-1 to TRBJ2-1; D gene uncertain. This CDR3 contains 13 residues. Deletions cut 2 bases from V and 7 bases from J, with 10 bases between. Germline values: CDR1 SGHRS, CDR2 YFSETQ. The CDR3 spells CASSFSDLNEQFF. In DNA, the CDR3 is TGCGCCAGCAGCTTTTCGGACCTAAATGAGCAGTTCTTC.

The rearrangement uses TRBV9 and TRBJ1-4, with D unclear. Trimming cost V 5 bases and J 7 bases, with 15 bases left between them. The germline V gene encodes CDR1 SGDLS and CDR2 YYNGEE. CDR3 length equals 14 residues. The CDR3 loop is CASSQAPRSEKLFF. CDR3 nucleotides: TGTGCCAGCAGTCAGGCCCCGAGGTCTGAAAAACTGTTTTTT.

The chain joins TRBV25-1 to TRBJ1-4; TRBD1 is a possible D gene (6 bases). Germline CDR1 and CDR2: MGHDK and SYGVNS. Trimming shortened V by 3 bases and J by 8 bases, and 19 bases separated the two germline ends. This CDR3 contains 16 residues. The CDR3: CASSDTRGGGYEKLFF. CDR3 DNA sequence: TGTGCCAGCAGTGACACTAGGGGGGGTGGGTACGAAAAACTGTTTTTT. Based on the CDR3 plus reference TRBV25-1 and TRBJ1-4, the full variable domain is EADIYQTPRYLVIGTGKKITLECSQTMGHDKMYWYQQDPGMELHLIHYSYGVNSTEKGDLSSESTVSRIRTEHFPLTLESARPSHTSQYLCASSDTRGGGYEKLFFGSGTQLSVL.